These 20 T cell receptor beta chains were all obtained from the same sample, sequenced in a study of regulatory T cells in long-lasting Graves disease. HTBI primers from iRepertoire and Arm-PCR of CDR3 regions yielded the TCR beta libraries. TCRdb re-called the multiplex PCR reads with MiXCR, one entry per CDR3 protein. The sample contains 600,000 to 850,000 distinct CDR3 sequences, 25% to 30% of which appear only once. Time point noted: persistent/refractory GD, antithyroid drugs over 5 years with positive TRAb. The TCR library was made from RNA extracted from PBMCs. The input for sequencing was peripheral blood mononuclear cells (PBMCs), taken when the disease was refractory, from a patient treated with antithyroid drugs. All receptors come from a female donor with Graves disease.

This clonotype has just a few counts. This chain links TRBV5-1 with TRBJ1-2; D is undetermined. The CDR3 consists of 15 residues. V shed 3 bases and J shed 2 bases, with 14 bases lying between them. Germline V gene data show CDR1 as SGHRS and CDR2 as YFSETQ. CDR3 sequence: CASSWGGQRNYGYTF. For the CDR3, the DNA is TGCGCCAGCAGCTGGGGTGGCCAACGGAACTATGGCTACACCTTC.

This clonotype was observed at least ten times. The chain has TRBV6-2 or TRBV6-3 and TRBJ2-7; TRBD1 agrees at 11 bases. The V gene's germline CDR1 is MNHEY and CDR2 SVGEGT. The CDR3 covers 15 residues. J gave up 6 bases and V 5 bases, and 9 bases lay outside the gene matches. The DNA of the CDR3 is TGTGCCAGCAGTCCTCGGACAGGGGGCTCTCTCGAGCAGTACTTC. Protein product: CASSPRTGGSLEQYF.

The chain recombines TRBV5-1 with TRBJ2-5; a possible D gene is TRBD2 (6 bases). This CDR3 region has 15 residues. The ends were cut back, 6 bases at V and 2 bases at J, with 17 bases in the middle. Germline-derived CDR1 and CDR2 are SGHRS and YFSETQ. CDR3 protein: CASMTGPGEQETQYF. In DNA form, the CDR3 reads TGCGCCAGCATGACCGGTCCGGGGGAGCAAGAGACCCAGTACTTC.

The DNA of the CDR3 is TGCGCCAGCAGATTCGGAGGTTCTATCTACGAGCAGTACTTC. It encodes CASRFGGSIYEQYF. The chain links TRBV5-1 to TRBJ2-7, with a possible D match to TRBD2 (5 bases). Germline CDR1 is SGHRS and CDR2 is YFSETQ. Trimming left V 5 bases short and J 3 bases short, with 15 bases between. This CDR3 is 14 amino acids long.

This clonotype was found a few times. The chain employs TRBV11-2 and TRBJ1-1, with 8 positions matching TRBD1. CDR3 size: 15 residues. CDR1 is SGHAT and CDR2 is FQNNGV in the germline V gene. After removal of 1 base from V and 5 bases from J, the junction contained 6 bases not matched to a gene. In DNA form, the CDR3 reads TGTGCCAGCAGCTTAGGGAGGACAGGGAGGACTGAAGCTTTCTTT. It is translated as CASSLGRTGRTEAFF.

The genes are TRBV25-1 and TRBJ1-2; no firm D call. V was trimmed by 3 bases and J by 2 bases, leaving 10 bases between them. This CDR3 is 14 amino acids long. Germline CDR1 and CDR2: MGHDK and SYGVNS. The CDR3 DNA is TGTGCCAGCAGTGATCCCACTAAGAACTATGGCTACACCTTC. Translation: CASSDPTKNYGYTF.

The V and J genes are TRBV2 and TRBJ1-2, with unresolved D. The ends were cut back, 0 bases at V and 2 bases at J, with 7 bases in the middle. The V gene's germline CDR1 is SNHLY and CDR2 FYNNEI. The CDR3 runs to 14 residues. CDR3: CASSEAPANYGYTF. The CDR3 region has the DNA TGTGCCAGCAGTGAAGCTCCCGCGAACTATGGCTACACCTTC.

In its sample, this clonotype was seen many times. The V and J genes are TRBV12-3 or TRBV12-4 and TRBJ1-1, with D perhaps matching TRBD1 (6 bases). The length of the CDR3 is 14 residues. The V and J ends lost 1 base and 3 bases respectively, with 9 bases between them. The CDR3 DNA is TGTGCCAGCAGTTTAGTTTCAGGGGACACTGAAGCTTTCTTT. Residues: CASSLVSGDTEAFF.

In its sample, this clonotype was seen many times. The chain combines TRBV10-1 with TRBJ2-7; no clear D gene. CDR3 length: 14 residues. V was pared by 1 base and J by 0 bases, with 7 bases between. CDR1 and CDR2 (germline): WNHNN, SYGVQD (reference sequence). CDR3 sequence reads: CASSEFRSSYEQYF. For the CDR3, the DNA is TGCGCCAGCAGTGAGTTCCGAAGCTCCTACGAGCAGTACTTC.

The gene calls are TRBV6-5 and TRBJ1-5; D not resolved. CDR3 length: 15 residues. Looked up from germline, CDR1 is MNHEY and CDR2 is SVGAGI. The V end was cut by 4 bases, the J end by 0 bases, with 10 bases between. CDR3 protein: CASSSDTNSNQPQHF. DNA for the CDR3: TGTGCCAGCAGTTCTGACACCAATAGCAATCAGCCCCAGCATTTT.

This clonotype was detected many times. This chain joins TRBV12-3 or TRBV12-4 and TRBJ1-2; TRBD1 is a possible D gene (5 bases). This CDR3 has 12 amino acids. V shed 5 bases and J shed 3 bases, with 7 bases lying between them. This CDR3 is CASSIGDYGYTF. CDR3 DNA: TGTGCCAGCAGTATAGGGGACTATGGCTACACCTTC.

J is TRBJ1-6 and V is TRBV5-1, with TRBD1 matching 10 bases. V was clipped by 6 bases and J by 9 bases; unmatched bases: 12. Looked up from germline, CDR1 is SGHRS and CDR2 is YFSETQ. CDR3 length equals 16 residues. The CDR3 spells CASTLEGQGFGSPLHF. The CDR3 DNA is TGCGCCAGCACCCTGGAGGGACAGGGGTTCGGTTCACCCCTCCACTTT.

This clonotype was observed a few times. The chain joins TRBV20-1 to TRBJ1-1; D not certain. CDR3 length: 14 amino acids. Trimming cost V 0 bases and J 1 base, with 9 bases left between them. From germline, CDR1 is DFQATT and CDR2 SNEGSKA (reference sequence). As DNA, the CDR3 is TGCAGTGCTAGAGATCCGGTCAGGAACACTGAAGCTTTCTTT. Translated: CSARDPVRNTEAFF.

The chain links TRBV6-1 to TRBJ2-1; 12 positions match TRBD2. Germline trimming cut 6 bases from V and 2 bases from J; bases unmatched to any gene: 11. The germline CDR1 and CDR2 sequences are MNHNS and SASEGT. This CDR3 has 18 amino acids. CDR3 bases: TGTGCCAGCAGCCAAGGACTAGCGGGAAGGGGGCCCTACAATGAGCAGTTCTTC. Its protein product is CASSQGLAGRGPYNEQFF.

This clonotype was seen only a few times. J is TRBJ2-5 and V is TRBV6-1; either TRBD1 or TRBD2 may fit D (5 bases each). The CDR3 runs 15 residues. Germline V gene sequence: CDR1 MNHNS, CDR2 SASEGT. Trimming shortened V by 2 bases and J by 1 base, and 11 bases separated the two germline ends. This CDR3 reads CASSEWDGSQETQYF. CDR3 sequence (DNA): TGTGCCAGCAGTGAATGGGACGGATCCCAAGAGACCCAGTACTTC.

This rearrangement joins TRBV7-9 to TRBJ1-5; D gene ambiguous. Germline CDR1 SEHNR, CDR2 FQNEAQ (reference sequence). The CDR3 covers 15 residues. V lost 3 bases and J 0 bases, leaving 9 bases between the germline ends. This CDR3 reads CASSFSQSSNQPQHF. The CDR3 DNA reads TGTGCCAGCAGCTTTTCACAGAGTAGCAATCAGCCCCAGCATTTT.

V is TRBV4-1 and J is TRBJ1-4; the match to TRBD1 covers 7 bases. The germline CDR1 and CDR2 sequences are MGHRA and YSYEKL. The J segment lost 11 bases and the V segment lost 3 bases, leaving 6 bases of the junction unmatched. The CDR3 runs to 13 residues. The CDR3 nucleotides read TGCGCCAGCAGCCAGACAGGGTCGGGGAAACTGTTTTTT. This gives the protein CASSQTGSGKLFF.

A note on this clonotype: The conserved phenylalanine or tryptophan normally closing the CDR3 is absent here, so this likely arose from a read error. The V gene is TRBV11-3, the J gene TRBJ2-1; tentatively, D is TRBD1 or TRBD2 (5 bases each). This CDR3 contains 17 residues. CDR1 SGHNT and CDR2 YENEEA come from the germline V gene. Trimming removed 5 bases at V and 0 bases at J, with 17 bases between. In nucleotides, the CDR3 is TGTGCCAGCAGCCGTAGGGGCGGGCTGAGCTCCTACAATGAGCAGTTCCTC. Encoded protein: CASSRRGGLSSYNEQFL.

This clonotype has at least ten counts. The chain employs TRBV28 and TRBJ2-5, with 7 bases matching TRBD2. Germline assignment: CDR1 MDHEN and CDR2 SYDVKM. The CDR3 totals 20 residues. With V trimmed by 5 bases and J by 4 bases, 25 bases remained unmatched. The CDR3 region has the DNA TGTGCCAGCAGTCCTCCACATACTAGCGACATACCCGGAGGTCTAGAGACCCAGTACTTC. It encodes CASSPPHTSDIPGGLETQYF.

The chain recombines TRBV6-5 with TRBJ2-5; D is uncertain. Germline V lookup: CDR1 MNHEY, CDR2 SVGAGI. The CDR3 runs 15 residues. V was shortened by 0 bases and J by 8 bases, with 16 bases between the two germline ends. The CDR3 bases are TGTGCCAGCAGTTACTCGAAAGATAGAGGAGATACCCAGTACTTC. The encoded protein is CASSYSKDRGDTQYF.